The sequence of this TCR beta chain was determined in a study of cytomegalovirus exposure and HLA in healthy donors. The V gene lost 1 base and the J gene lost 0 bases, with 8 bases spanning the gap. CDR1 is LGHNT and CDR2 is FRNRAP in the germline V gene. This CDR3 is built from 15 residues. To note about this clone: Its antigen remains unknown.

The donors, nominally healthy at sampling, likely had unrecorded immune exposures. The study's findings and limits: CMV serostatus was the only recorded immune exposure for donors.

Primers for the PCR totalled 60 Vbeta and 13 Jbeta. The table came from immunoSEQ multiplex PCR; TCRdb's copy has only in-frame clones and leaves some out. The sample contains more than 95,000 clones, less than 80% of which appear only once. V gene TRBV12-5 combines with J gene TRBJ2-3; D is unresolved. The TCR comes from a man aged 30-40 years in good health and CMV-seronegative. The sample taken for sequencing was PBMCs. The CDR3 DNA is TGTGCTAGTGGTTTGGGGGCGCCTAGCACAGATACGCAGTATTTT. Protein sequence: CASGLGAPSTDTQYF.